This record looks at one TCR beta chain sequence and its context. Its target is unknown. The CDR3 is made up of 16 amino acids. The germline CDR1 and CDR2 sequences are SGHTA and FQGNSA. V was trimmed by 1 base and J by 0 bases, leaving 10 bases between them. The assay was immunoSEQ multiplex PCR, and TCRdb's table has in-frame clones only and misses some. The table includes 90,000 or so clones, approximately 92% detected once. This sample stems from a study of OX40 agonist ivuxolimab in advanced cancers. The study, taken as a whole, reports: In CD8+ T cells, expanded clones were on average more numerous than in CD4+.

Here the sequenced sample was CD4+ or CD8+ T cells sorted from blood, taken in a trial of the OX40 agonist ivuxolimab. The sequence came from an adult with an advanced solid tumor such as melanoma, head and neck, liver or kidney cancer. V and J are TRBV7-2 and TRBJ2-1, with D hard to call. CDR3 sequence: CASSLDYESSYNEQFF. The CDR3, as DNA: TGTGCCAGCAGCTTAGACTACGAGAGCTCCTACAATGAGCAGTTCTTC.